The 22 T cell receptor beta chains below come from one sample, sequenced in a study of blood T cell repertoires in COVID-19. The method was immunoSEQ multiplex PCR; TCRdb's version includes in-frame clones alone and lacks a portion of them. Here the sample spans more than 200,000 clones, roughly 80% being singletons. The sequenced sample consisted of peripheral blood. The receptors here all came from a man between 60 and 70 years old with acute or convalescent COVID-19.

The chain joins TRBV19 to TRBJ2-7; tentatively, D is TRBD1 (6 bases). CDR1 is LNHDA, CDR2 SQIVND, per germline (reference sequence). With 3 bases removed from V and 2 bases from J, the gap between germline ends came to 11 bases. This CDR3 contains 14 residues. The CDR3 reads CASSIQGPPYEQYF. As DNA, the CDR3 is TGTGCCAGTAGTATTCAGGGGCCCCCCTACGAGCAGTACTTC.

The V gene is TRBV11-2, the J gene TRBJ2-4, with 8 bases identical to TRBD1. CDR1 and CDR2 from the germline V gene are SGHAT and FQNNGV. The CDR3 totals 19 residues. With 9 bases clipped from V and 2 bases from J, the junction kept 21 bases outside the gene matches. The CDR3 bases are TGTGCCAGGGACTTGGCCCGCCCCGGACAGGGTGTCACCAAAAACATTCAGTACTTC. This codes for CARDLARPGQGVTKNIQYF.

This clone turned up a few times. The V gene is TRBV19, the J gene TRBJ2-7, with 9 nucleotides matching TRBD1. V lost 5 bases and J lost 4; bases outside the gene matches: 9. The CDR3 is 15 amino acids. The V gene's germline CDR1 is LNHDA and CDR2 SQIVND (reference sequence). The CDR3 reads CASSLPGTGPYEQYF. For the CDR3, the DNA is TGTGCCAGTAGTCTTCCCGGGACAGGGCCATACGAGCAGTACTTC.

The count of this clone is one. The chain combines TRBV6-6 with TRBJ2-7; 10 nucleotides align to TRBD1. This CDR3 has 15 residues. The V gene's germline CDR1 is MNHNY and CDR2 SVGAGI (reference sequence). V dropped 6 bases and J dropped 2; count of bases not matched to a gene: 7. The CDR3 is CASSYAGTGAYEQYF. The CDR3 nucleotides are TGTGCCAGCAGCTACGCCGGGACAGGGGCCTACGAGCAGTACTTC.

The sample holds one count of this clone. The chain combines TRBV24-1 with TRBJ2-1; a weak D match, TRBD2 (6 bases). V was trimmed by 6 bases and J by 6 bases, leaving 11 bases between them. Looked up from germline, CDR1 is KGHDR and CDR2 is SFDVKD. The CDR3 totals 13 residues. The CDR3 bases are TGTGCCACCAGTTGTTGGAGGGTCAATGAGCAGTTCTTC. Translated, it gives CATSCWRVNEQFF.

This clone turned up a few times. V and J are TRBV3-1 (or the pseudogene TRBV3-2) and TRBJ1-3, with D possibly TRBD1 on 6 matching bases. This CDR3 contains 16 residues. Trimming shortened V by 4 bases and J by 3 bases, and 16 bases separated the two germline ends. The V gene's germline CDR1 is LGHDT and CDR2 YNNKEL (reference sequence). The CDR3 is CASSPWGGQGGNTIYF. Here the CDR3 DNA reads TGTGCCAGCAGCCCTTGGGGGGGGCAGGGTGGAAACACCATATATTTT.

This rearrangement joins TRBV9 to TRBJ2-5; 7 nucleotides agree with TRBD1. Unmatched junction bases numbered 11, after V lost 3 bases and J lost 9 bases. The CDR3 runs 14 residues. Per germline, CDR1 SGDLS and CDR2 YYNGEE. In DNA form, the CDR3 reads TGTGCCAGCAGCGCGACAGGGCTGAATACGGCCCAGTACTTC. Its protein product is CASSATGLNTAQYF.

The rearrangement uses TRBV11-2 and TRBJ1-1; D is unclear. CDR3 length equals 12 residues. Trimming took off 5 bases at V and 1 base at J, with 5 bases between the two ends. Germline V gene lookup returns CDR1 SGHAT and CDR2 FQNNGV. CDR3 coding DNA: TGTGCCAGCAGCCCACAGAACACTGAAGCTTTCTTT. Its translation: CASSPQNTEAFF.

This clone has more than one count but fewer than ten. The chain has TRBV18 and TRBJ1-2; TRBD1 matches at 8 bases. The junction had 7 bases not matched to a gene; V was cut back by 2 bases and J by 5 bases. CDR1 and CDR2 (germline): KGHSH, LQKENI. The CDR3 is 15 amino acids. The CDR3 nucleotides read TGTGCCAGCTCACCATCTGGACAGGGAGTGTATGGCTACACCTTC. Its protein is CASSPSGQGVYGYTF.

The gene calls are TRBV7-9 and TRBJ2-4, with no clear D. The CDR3 loop spans 11 amino acids. Germline CDR1 reads SEHNR; CDR2 reads FQNEAQ (reference sequence). V gave up 3 bases and J gave up 6 bases, with 3 bases separating them. The CDR3 DNA follows: TGTGCCAGCAGCTTTAGAAACATTCAGTACTTC. Amino acids: CASSFRNIQYF.

The chain carries TRBV9 and TRBJ2-7; 11 positions agree with TRBD2. This CDR3 is built from 15 residues. V shed 4 bases, J shed 3 bases, and the junction held 6 bases outside the gene matches. Per germline, CDR1 SGDLS and CDR2 YYNGEE. The DNA of the CDR3 is TGTGCCAGCAGCACCCTAGCGGGAGGCGTCTACGAGCAGTACTTC. As protein: CASSTLAGGVYEQYF.

The sample holds a few counts of this clone. The CDR3 sequence: CAISEGLLGAGELFF. In DNA, the CDR3 is TGTGCCATCAGTGAAGGTCTCCTCGGAGCCGGGGAGCTGTTTTTT. The chain is built from TRBV10-3 and TRBJ2-2; D gene ambiguous. CDR1 ENHRY and CDR2 SYGVKD come from the germline V gene. The germline V and J ends were trimmed by 3 bases and 6 bases, with 14 bases remaining between them. The CDR3 loop spans 15 amino acids.

The rearrangement joins TRBV28 to TRBJ1-2; possibly TRBD1 for D (5 bases). This CDR3 has 15 amino acids. V lost 2 bases to trimming and J lost 1 base, with 11 bases between them. From germline, CDR1 is MDHEN and CDR2 SYDVKM. The CDR3 sequence is CASSLGGASNYGYTF. DNA of the CDR3: TGTGCCAGCAGTTTAGGTGGGGCCAGTAACTATGGCTACACCTTC.

The chain uses TRBV11-2 and TRBJ2-5; D possibly corresponds to TRBD1 (5 bases). Per germline, CDR1 SGHAT and CDR2 FQNNGV. The CDR3 contains 15 residues. Trimming took 7 bases from V and 4 from J, leaving 19 bases between them. In DNA form, the CDR3 reads TGTGCCAGCACCCAAGATCAGGGTAGTCTAGAGACCCAGTACTTC. As protein: CASTQDQGSLETQYF.

This chain joins TRBV6-5 and TRBJ1-2; TRBD1 is a possible D gene (5 bases). The CDR3 covers 14 residues. The V gene's germline CDR1 is MNHEY and CDR2 SVGAGI. V was shortened by 3 bases and J by 2 bases, with 10 bases between the two germline ends. The CDR3 coding sequence is TGTGCCAGCAGTTATGACAGCCAGAACTATGGCTACACCTTC. Translating it yields CASSYDSQNYGYTF.

The chain is built from TRBV6-2 or TRBV6-3 and TRBJ1-5, with D hard to call. Germline lookup yields CDR1 MNHEY and CDR2 SVGEGT. This CDR3 region has 15 residues. V lost 6 bases to trimming and J lost 1 base, with 13 bases between them. The CDR3 DNA is TGTGCCAGCAGCCCCCTTCGGGGAAGCAATCAGCCCCAGCATTTT. As protein: CASSPLRGSNQPQHF.

The gene calls are TRBV7-2 and TRBJ1-1; possibly TRBD1 for D (5 bases). The CDR3 extends over 15 amino acids. Germline CDR1 reads SGHTA; CDR2 reads FQGNSA. V was trimmed by 0 bases and J by 1 base, leaving 9 bases between them. The CDR3 is CASSLAGGGNTEAFF. The DNA of the CDR3 is TGTGCCAGCAGCTTAGCGGGGGGAGGGAACACTGAAGCTTTCTTT.

The genes are TRBV4-2 and TRBJ1-4; a weak D match, TRBD1 (6 bases). This CDR3 is built from 15 residues. Trimming left V 7 bases short and J 3 bases short, with 15 bases between. The germline V gene has CDR1 LGHNA and CDR2 YNFKEQ. The CDR3 loop is CASTTEQGPNEKLFF. The CDR3 nucleotides are TGTGCCAGCACAACTGAACAGGGACCTAATGAAAAACTGTTTTTT.

This CDR3 is CSVGYSTSGSNEQFF. DNA of the CDR3: TGCAGCGTTGGTTATTCGACTAGCGGGAGTAATGAGCAGTTCTTC. The chain has TRBV29-1 and TRBJ2-1; 12 bases map to TRBD2. The V segment lost 4 bases and the J segment 7 bases; nucleotides outside the gene matches: 8. The CDR3 runs to 15 residues. Germline lookup yields CDR1 SQVTM and CDR2 ANQGSEA.

V usage is TRBV9 and J usage is TRBJ1-1; no clear D gene. The V and J ends lost 0 bases and 4 bases respectively, with 7 bases between them. Germline V gene sequence: CDR1 SGDLS, CDR2 YYNGEE. The CDR3 consists of 13 residues. The CDR3 coding sequence is TGTGCCAGCAGCGTAGGAAGAGGCACTGAAGCTTTCTTT. Its translation: CASSVGRGTEAFF.

V is TRBV6-2 or TRBV6-3 and J is TRBJ2-7; possibly TRBD1 for D (6 bases). Germline CDR1 reads MNHEY; CDR2 reads SVGEGT. The CDR3 is 18 residues long. V lost 6 bases to trimming and J lost 7 bases, with 31 bases between them. The CDR3 DNA reads TGTGCCAGCAGATACGACGTCAGCAAACAATCCACCAGGGGTGAGCAGTACTTC. Translating it yields CASRYDVSKQSTRGEQYF.

J is TRBJ1-1 and V is TRBV6-1, with D perhaps matching TRBD1 (6 bases). Trimming left V 3 bases short and J 4 bases short, with 15 bases between. This CDR3 spans 15 amino acids. CDR1 is MNHNS, CDR2 SASEGT, per germline. CDR3 DNA: TGTGCCAGCAGTGAGCTGGACAGTACACGCACTGAAGCTTTCTTT. Protein sequence: CASSELDSTRTEAFF.